This record covers a single TCR beta chain. The data originate from a study of blood T cell repertoires in COVID-19. Study-level information: The United States, Italy and Spain provided the acute and convalescent COVID-19 samples. PBMCs, B-cell-depleted T cells, or T cells were the source of the cDNA or gDNA that made up the material.

Per the original data handling: From reference gene primer amplification, estimates of nucleated cell counts were derived. The assay was immunoSEQ multiplex PCR, and TCRdb's table has in-frame clones only and misses some. V and J calls plus clone size are reproduced from that table; the DNA served to infer D and trimming. The sample has approximately 500,000 clones, roughly 89% seen once. The CDR3 runs to 14 residues. The V end was cut by 7 bases, the J end by 2 bases, with 13 bases between. Germline V gives CDR1 LNHDA, CDR2 SQIVND (reference sequence). During active infection, Seattle patients enrolled and were then monitored through disease.

The sequence came from a man aged 18 to 29 with COVID-19, enrolled during active disease. The sequencing input was peripheral blood. The rearrangement links TRBV19 to TRBJ2-3, with D possibly matching TRBD1 (5 bases). The CDR3 here is CASKQGENTDTQYF. The CDR3 nucleotides read TGTGCCAGTAAGCAGGGCGAGAACACAGATACGCAGTATTTT.